This T cell receptor (beta chain) originates from a study of blood T cells in healthy people across ages. Broader study findings: Long-lived donors exceeded aged donors in naive CD4+ cells and diversity.

Donors ranged from about 6 to 90 years old and were healthy Caucasians in Russia. A second roughly 6 to 11 cycle PCR used barcoded and J-beta primers. TCRdb ran MiXCR on the 5' RACE reads and lists one entry per CDR3 protein. The repertoire holds about 1.8 million distinct CDR3 sequences, around 48% seen once, with approximately 2% in the top ten. This clonotype was counted only a few times. Its antigen is not known. The CDR3 covers 16 residues. From germline, CDR1 is LGHNA and CDR2 YSLEER. The ends were cut back, 0 bases at V and 5 bases at J, with 16 bases in the middle. The chain combines TRBV4-3 with TRBJ2-5; D might be TRBD1 (7 bases). This clonotype was obtained from a woman aged 40 to 49 in good health. The sequenced sample was blood. The CDR3 loop is CASSQDQGGVKETQYF. DNA of the CDR3: TGCGCCAGCAGCCAAGATCAGGGGGGAGTGAAGGAGACCCAGTACTTC.